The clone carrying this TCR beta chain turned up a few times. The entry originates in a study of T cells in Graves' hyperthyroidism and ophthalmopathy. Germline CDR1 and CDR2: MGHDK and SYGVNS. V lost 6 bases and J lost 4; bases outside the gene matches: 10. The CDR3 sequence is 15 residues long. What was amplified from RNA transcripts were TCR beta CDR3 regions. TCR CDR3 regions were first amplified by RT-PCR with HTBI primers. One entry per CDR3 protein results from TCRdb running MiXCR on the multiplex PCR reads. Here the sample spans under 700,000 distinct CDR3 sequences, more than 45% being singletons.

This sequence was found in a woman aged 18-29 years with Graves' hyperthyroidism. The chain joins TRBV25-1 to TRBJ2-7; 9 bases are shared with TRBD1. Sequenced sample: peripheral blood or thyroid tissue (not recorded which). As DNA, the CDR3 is TGTGCCAGCAGCCAAGCGGTGACAGGGGGTTACGAGCAGTACTTC. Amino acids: CASSQAVTGGYEQYF.